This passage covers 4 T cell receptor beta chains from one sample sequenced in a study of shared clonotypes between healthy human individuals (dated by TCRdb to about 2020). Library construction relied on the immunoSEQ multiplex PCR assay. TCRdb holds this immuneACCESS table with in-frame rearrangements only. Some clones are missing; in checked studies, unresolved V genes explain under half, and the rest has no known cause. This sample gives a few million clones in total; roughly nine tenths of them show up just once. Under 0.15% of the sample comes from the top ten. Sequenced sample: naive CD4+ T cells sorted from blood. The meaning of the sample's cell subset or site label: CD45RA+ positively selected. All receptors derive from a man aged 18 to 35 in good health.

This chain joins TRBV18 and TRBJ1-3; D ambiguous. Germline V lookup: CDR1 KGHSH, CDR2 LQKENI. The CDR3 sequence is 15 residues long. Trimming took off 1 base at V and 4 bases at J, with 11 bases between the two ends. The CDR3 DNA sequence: TGTGCCAGCTCACCACAGGGCTCGGGCGGAAACACCATATATTTT. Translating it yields CASSPQGSGGNTIYF.

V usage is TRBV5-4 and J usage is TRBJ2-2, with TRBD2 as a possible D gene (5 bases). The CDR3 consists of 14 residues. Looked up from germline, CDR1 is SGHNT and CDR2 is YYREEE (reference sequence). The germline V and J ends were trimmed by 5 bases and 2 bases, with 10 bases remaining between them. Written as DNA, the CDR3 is TGTGCCAGCAGGATGGACTTTAACACCGGGGAGCTGTTTTTT. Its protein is CASRMDFNTGELFF.

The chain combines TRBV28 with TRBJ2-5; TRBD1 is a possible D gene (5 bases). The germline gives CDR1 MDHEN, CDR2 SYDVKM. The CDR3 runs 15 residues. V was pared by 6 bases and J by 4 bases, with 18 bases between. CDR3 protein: CASSDPAAGRETQYF. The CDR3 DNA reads TGTGCCAGCAGCGACCCGGCGGCAGGGCGAGAGACCCAGTACTTC. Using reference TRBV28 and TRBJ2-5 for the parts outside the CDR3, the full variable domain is DVKVTQSSRYLVKRTGEKVFLECVQDMDHENMFWYRQDPGLGLRLIYFSYDVKMKEKGDIPEGYSVSREKKERFSLILESASTNQTSMYLCASSDPAAGRETQYFGPGTRLLVL.

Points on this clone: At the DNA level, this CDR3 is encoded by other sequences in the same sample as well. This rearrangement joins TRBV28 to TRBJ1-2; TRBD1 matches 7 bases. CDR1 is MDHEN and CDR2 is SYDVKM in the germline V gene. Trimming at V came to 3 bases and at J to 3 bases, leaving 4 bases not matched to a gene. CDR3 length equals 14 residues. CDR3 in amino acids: CASSFGQGDYGYTF. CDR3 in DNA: TGTGCCAGCAGTTTCGGGCAGGGGGACTATGGCTACACCTTC.